The subject of this entry is one TCR beta chain. Its antigen is not identified. This sample is part of a study of T cell responses to AZD1222 COVID-19 vaccine. V lost 7 bases, J lost 5 bases, and 7 bases stayed unmatched. This CDR3 spans 13 amino acids. CDR1 and CDR2 from the germline V gene are SGHTA and FQGNSA. Method: immunoSEQ multiplex PCR; TCRdb's copy keeps in-frame clones and lacks some. The table lists some 150,000 clones, around nine tenths of them singletons, with around 5.5% in the top ten. Study-wide findings and caveats: As reported, nearly half of all spike-specific TCRs target variant regions that are unmutated. No repertoire was sampled before or during the peak T cell response, only after it.

This sequence was found in an adult in good health. V and J are TRBV7-2 and TRBJ2-5, with 7 bases that match TRBD2. Sequenced material: peripheral blood, taken on day 0 of AZD1222 vaccination. CDR3: CASNEAGLETQYF. For the CDR3, the DNA is TGTGCCAGCAACGAAGCGGGGTTGGAGACCCAGTACTTC. Using reference TRBV7-2 and TRBJ2-5 for the parts outside the CDR3, the full variable domain is GAGVSQSPSNKVTEKGKDVELRCDPISGHTALYWYRQSLGQGLEFLIYFQGNSAPDKSGLPSDRFSAERTGGSVSTLTIQRTQQEDSAVYLCASNEAGLETQYFGPGTRLLVL.